This T cell receptor beta chain was sequenced during a study of radiotherapy plus CTLA-4 blockade in lung cancer. About the research overall: Of the patients, about 20% showed objective responses and roughly 31% attained disease control.

CDR1 is SGHDN, CDR2 FVKESK, per germline. This CDR3 comprises 12 residues. The V end was cut by 4 bases, the J end by 0 bases, with 3 bases between. Enrolled patients, whose metastatic non-small-cell lung cancer was chemo-refractory, received focal radiation plus CTLA-4 blockade with ipilimumab. The repertoire was sequenced with immunoSEQ multiplex PCR; TCRdb's copy has only in-frame clones and lacks some. The profile shows some 110,000 clones, roughly 80% of them singletons. The input for sequencing was peripheral blood, taken from a patient treated with radiotherapy plus ipilimumab. This clonotype originated in a human donor with non-small cell lung cancer who had a partial response to radiotherapy plus ipilimumab. The chain links TRBV14 to TRBJ1-2, with D uncertain. This CDR3 reads CASSPSNYGYTF. The CDR3 DNA is TGTGCCAGCAGCCCGTCTAACTATGGCTACACCTTC.